The next 5 T cell receptor beta chains were all read from a single sample in a study of neurological immune-mediated disorders. One entry per CDR3 protein results from TCRdb running MiXCR on the 5' RACE reads. The repertoire includes tens of thousands of distinct CDR3 sequences, roughly 4.8% of them detected once, and 8.5% to 10% sits in the top ten. Sequencing was carried out using CD4+ T cells from blood. The source of these receptors is a man aged 18 to 29 in good health.

This clonotype was counted many times. The chain joins TRBV7-6 to TRBJ1-3; no clear D gene. V was trimmed by 5 bases and J by 0 bases, leaving 11 bases between them. Germline V gives CDR1 SGHVS, CDR2 FNYEAQ. There are 15 residues in the CDR3. CDR3 amino acids: CASSQGPSSGNTIYF. The DNA for the CDR3 is TGTGCCAGCAGCCAAGGACCGAGCTCTGGAAACACCATATATTTT.

This clonotype was counted many times. The V gene is TRBV9, the J gene TRBJ2-1; D remains unclear. This CDR3 contains 15 residues. Between the trimmed V and J ends, which lost 0 bases and 0 bases, there was a span of 7 bases. Germline CDR1 SGDLS, CDR2 YYNGEE. CDR3: CASSVGASSYNEQFF. CDR3 coding DNA: TGTGCCAGCAGCGTAGGGGCCTCCTCCTACAATGAGCAGTTCTTC.

This clonotype was observed many times. CDR3 bases: TGCAGCGTGGTTATCGTCTCGGTCGGGCAGTTCTTC. It yields the protein CSVVIVSVGQFF. This chain uses TRBV29-1 with TRBJ2-1; no reliable D call. Trimming shortened V by 6 bases and J by 12 bases, and 18 bases separated the two germline ends. The CDR3 totals 12 residues. The germline CDR1 and CDR2 sequences are SQVTM and ANQGSEA.

This clonotype occurred many times. V gene TRBV7-6 combines with J gene TRBJ1-3, with D hard to call. Looked up from germline, CDR1 is SGHVS and CDR2 is FNYEAQ. Trimming took 0 bases from V and 8 from J, leaving 11 bases between them. This CDR3 comprises 14 residues. CDR3 loop: CASSLAEGMDTIYF. Here the CDR3 DNA reads TGTGCCAGCAGCTTAGCCGAAGGGATGGACACCATATATTTT.

This clonotype showed up many times. This chain connects TRBV7-2 to TRBJ2-2, with 9 positions matching TRBD2. The germline CDR1 and CDR2 sequences are SGHTA and FQGNSA. CDR3 size: 16 residues. The junction had 6 bases not matched to a gene; V was cut back by 1 base and J by 6 bases. CDR3 sequence: CASSLVAGGFSGELFF. The CDR3 DNA reads TGTGCCAGCAGCTTAGTCGCGGGGGGGTTCTCCGGGGAGCTGTTTTTT.